Listed below are T cell receptor beta chains from one sample, sequenced in a study of T cell responses to AZD1222 COVID-19 vaccine. Some clones are missing from TCRdb's copy, which holds only in-frame ones; the method was immunoSEQ multiplex PCR. The sample lists about 100,000 clones, 87% occurring once. Sequenced material: peripheral blood, taken on day 0 of AZD1222 vaccination. Source of these receptors: an adult in good health. Each CDR3 is given without its conserved first and last residue.

J	V	CDR3
TRBJ1-2	TRBV27	ASSYATGVSFRGYT
TRBJ2-2	TRBV6-4	ASRRDRGSTGELF
TRBJ1-4	TRBV18	ASSPFTPATNEKLF
TRBJ1-5	TRBV21-1	ASAASGTGTFSRNQPQH
TRBJ1-2	TRBV6-4	ASSVDGLGGYT
TRBJ2-7	TRBV10-3	AISESAGADLGEQY
TRBJ2-1	TRBV6-5	ASSYRTEHYNEQF
TRBJ2-5	TRBV7-2	ASSLGATGSPQETQY
TRBJ2-7	TRBV6-6	ASSPAGNHYEQY
TRBJ1-6	TRBV7-2	ASSSQTGALTPLH
TRBJ1-1	TRBV4-1	ASSRDRGGNTEAF
TRBJ1-4	TRBV19	ASSPYRGSTNEKLF
TRBJ1-5	TRBV7-2	ASSIGGVGRQPQH
TRBJ1-4	TRBV4-3	ASSQDNSRPGEKLF
TRBJ1-2	TRBV19	ASTQFPYGYT
TRBJ1-2	TRBV7-8	ASSLDGRPWDGYT
TRBJ2-5	TRBV9	ASSVEGRDSETQY
TRBJ2-3	TRBV2	ASSGTSGGFRTQY
TRBJ1-6	TRBV18	ASSPARDNNSPLH
TRBJ2-7	TRBV5-1	ASSLGGQAYEQY
TRBJ1-1	TRBV9	ASSLAVQNTEAF
TRBJ2-3	TRBV11-2	ASSLGTRHLTDTQY
TRBJ1-1	TRBV7-3	ASSATPNTEAF